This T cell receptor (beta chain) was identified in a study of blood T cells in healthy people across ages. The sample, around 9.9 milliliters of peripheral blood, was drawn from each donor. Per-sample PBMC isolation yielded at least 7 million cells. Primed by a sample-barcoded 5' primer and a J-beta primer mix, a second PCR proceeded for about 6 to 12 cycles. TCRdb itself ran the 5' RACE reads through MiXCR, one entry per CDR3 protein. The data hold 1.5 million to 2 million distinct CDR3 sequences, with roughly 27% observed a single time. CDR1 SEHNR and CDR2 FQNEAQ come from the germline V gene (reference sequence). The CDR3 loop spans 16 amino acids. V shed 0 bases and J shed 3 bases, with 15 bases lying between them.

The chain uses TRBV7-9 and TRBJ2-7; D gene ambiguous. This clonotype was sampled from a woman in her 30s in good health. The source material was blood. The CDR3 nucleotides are TGTGCCAGCAGCTTAGCGGTAGGGCCGGACGGCTACGAGCAGTACTTC. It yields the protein CASSLAVGPDGYEQYF. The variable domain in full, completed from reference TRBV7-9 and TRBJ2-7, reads DTGVSQNPRHKITKRGQNVTFRCDPISEHNRLYWYRQTLGQGPEFLTYFQNEAQLEKSRLLSDRFSAERPKGSFSTLEIQRTEQGDSAMYLCASSLAVGPDGYEQYFGPGTRLTVT.